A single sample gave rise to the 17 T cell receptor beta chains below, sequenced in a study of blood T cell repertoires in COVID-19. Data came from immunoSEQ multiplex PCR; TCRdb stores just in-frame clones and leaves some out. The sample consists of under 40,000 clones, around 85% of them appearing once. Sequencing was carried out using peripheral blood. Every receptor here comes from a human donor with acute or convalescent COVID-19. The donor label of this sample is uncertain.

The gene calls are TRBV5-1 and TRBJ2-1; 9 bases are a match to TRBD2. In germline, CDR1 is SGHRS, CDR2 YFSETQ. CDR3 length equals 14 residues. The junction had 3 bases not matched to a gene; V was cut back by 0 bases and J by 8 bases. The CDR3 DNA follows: TGCGCCAGCAGCTTGGGTCAGCGGGGGGATGAGCAGTTCTTC. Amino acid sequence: CASSLGQRGDEQFF.

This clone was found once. CDR3 residues: CASSSAVDSTTGELFF. The CDR3 DNA sequence: TGTGCCAGCAGCTCGGCCGTCGACAGTACCACCGGGGAGCTGTTTTTT. The chain carries TRBV11-3 and TRBJ2-2; D is perhaps TRBD1 (5 bases). Germline-derived CDR1 and CDR2 are SGHNT and YENEEA. The germline V and J ends were trimmed by 4 bases and 4 bases, with 16 bases remaining between them. The CDR3 has 16 amino acids.

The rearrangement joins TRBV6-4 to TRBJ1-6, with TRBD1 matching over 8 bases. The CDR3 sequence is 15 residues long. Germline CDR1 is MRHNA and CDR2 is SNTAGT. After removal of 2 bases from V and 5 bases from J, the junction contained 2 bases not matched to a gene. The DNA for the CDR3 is TGTGCCAGCAGTGACGCGGGACAGGATAATTCACCCCTCCACTTT. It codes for CASSDAGQDNSPLHF.

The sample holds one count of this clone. The chain's CDR3 is CASTTSAQYF. In DNA form, the CDR3 reads TGTGCCAGCACCACCTCGGCCCAGTACTTC. The J gene is TRBJ2-5, the V gene TRBV9; D gene unclear. V shed 6 bases and J shed 9 bases, with 9 bases lying between them. The CDR3 totals 10 residues. The germline V gene encodes CDR1 SGDLS and CDR2 YYNGEE.

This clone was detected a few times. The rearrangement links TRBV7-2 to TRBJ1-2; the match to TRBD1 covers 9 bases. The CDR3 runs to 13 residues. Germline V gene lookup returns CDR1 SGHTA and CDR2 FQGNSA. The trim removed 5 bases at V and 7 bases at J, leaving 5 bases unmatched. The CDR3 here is CASSPDRGSGYTF. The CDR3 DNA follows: TGTGCCAGCAGCCCGGACAGGGGAAGTGGCTACACCTTC.

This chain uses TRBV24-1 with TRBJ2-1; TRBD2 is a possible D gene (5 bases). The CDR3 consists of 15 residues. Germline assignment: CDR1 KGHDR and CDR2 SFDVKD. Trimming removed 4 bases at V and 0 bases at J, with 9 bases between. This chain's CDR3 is CATSEAAGSYNEQFF. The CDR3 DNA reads TGTGCCACCAGTGAGGCTGCGGGCTCCTACAATGAGCAGTTCTTC.

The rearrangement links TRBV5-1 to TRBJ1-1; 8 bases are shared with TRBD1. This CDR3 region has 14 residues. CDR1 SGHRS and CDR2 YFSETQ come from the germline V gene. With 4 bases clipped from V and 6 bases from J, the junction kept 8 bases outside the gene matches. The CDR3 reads CASSQSTGEAEAFF. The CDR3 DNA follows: TGCGCCAGCAGCCAATCGACAGGGGAGGCTGAAGCTTTCTTT.

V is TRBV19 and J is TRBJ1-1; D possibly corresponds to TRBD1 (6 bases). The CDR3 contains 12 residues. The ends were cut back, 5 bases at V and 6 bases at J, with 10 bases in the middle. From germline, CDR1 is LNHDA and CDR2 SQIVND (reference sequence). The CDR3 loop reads CASSLRGAEAFF. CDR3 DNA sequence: TGTGCCAGTAGTCTCAGGGGTGCTGAAGCTTTCTTT.

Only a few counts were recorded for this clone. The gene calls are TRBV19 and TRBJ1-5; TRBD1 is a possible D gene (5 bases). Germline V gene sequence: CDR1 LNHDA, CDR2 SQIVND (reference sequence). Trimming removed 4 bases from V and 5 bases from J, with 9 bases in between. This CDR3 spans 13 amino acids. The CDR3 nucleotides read TGTGCCAGTAGTAATACACAGGATCAGCCCCAGCATTTT. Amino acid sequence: CASSNTQDQPQHF. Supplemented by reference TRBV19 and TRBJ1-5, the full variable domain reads DGGITQSPKYLFRKEGQNVTLSCEQNLNHDAMYWYRQDPGQGLRLIYYSQIVNDFQKGDIAEGYSVSREKKESFPLTVTSAQKNPTAFYLCASSNTQDQPQHFGDGTRLSIL.

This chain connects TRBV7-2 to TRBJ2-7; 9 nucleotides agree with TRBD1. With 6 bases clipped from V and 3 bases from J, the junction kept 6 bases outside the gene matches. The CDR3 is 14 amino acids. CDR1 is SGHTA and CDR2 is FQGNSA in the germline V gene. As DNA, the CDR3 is TGTGCCAGCAGTACCGGGACAGGGTACTACGAGCAGTACTTC. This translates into CASSTGTGYYEQYF.

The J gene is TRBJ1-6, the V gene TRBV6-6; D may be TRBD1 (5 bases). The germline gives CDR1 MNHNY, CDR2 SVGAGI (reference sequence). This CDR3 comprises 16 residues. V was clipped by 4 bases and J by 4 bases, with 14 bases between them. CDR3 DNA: TGTGCCAGCAGTTGGAAGAAGGGGCGTTATAATTCACCCCTCCACTTT. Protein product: CASSWKKGRYNSPLHF.

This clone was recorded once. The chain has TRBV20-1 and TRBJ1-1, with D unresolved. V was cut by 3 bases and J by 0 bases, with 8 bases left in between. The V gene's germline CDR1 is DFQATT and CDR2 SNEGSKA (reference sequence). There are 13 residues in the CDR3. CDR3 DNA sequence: TGCAGTGCTAGTAACCAGATGAACACTGAAGCTTTCTTT. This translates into CSASNQMNTEAFF.

CDR3 sequence: CASSLNGVHGYTF. CDR3 nucleotide sequence: TGTGCCAGCAGTTTAAACGGAGTGCATGGCTACACCTTC. The chain links TRBV27 to TRBJ1-2, with D unclear. Germline CDR1 reads MNHEY; CDR2 reads SMNVEV (reference sequence). CDR3 length: 13 amino acids. V lost 2 bases and J 6 bases, leaving 10 bases between the germline ends.

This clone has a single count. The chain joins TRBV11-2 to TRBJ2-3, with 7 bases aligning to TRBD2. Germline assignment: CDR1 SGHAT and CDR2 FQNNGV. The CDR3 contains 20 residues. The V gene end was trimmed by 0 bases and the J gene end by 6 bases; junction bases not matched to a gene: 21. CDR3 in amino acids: CASSLDPFRGRASGRDTQYF. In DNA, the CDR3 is TGTGCCAGCAGCTTAGACCCCTTTCGGGGGAGGGCCTCCGGCAGGGATACGCAGTATTTT.

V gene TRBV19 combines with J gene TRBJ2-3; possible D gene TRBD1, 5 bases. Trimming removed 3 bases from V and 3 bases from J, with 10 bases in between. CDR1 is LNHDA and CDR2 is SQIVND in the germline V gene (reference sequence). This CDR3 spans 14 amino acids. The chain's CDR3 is CASSIHKGTDTQYF. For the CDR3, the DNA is TGTGCCAGTAGTATTCATAAGGGGACAGATACGCAGTATTTT.

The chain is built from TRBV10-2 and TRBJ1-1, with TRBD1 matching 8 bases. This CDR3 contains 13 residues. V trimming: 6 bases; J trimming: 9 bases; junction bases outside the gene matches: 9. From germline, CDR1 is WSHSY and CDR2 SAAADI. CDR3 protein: CASRRDRLYKAFF. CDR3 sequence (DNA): TGCGCCAGCAGGCGGGACAGGTTGTATAAAGCTTTCTTT.

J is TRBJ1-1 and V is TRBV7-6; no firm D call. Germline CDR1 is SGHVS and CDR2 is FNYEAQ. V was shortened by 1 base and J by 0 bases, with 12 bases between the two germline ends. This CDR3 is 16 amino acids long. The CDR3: CASSLGSGVLNTEAFF. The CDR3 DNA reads TGTGCCAGCAGCTTAGGGAGTGGCGTTCTGAACACTGAAGCTTTCTTT.